This T cell receptor (beta chain) originates from a study of T cells in Graves' hyperthyroidism and ophthalmopathy. As for the study in general: Blood was drawn when the patient was first diagnosed and still untreated. Study results and limitations: From stable hyperthyroidism, ophthalmopathy was set apart by a 13 V-J model.

Amplification yielded TCR beta CDR3 regions, with RNA transcripts as the source. HTBI primers were employed in a first-round RT-PCR of the TCR CDR3. TCRdb analysed the multiplex PCR reads with MiXCR anew, one entry per CDR3 protein. The sample holds approximately 640,000 distinct CDR3 sequences, roughly 17% seen once. As concerns this clonotype: What it binds is not known.

Cells are PBMCs isolated from roughly 10 ml of fresh blood. Material: blood. This clonotype was sampled from a man between 45 and 60 years old with Graves' hyperthyroidism.

CDR3: CASRGRDRTSPLHF. The CDR3 DNA sequence: TGTGCCAGCAGGGGCCGGGACAGGACTTCACCCCTCCACTTT. The chain combines TRBV7-2 with TRBJ1-6; 8 nucleotides agree with TRBD1. CDR1 is SGHTA, CDR2 FQGNSA, per germline. CDR3 length: 14 residues. Unmatched junction bases numbered 7, after V lost 6 bases and J lost 9 bases.